The 30 T cell receptor beta chains below come from one sample, sequenced in a study of T cell responses to AZD1222 COVID-19 vaccine. Generated by immunoSEQ multiplex PCR, the TCRdb table keeps only in-frame clones and is missing some. The sample gives about 75,000 clones, roughly 84% of which show up once; roughly a sixth is in the top ten. The sample here was peripheral blood, taken 28 days after the second AZD1222 dose. These receptors originate from an adult who received the AZD1222 COVID-19 vaccine.

The table lists this clone with a count of one. The V call is TRBV11-2, the J call TRBJ2-1; 7 bases line up with TRBD1. Germline loops: CDR1 SGHAT, CDR2 FQNNGV. The length of the CDR3 is 15 residues. The V and J ends lost 5 bases and 9 bases, in that order; junction bases with no gene match: 13. DNA of the CDR3: TGTGCCAGCAGCACATCAGGACAGGCTAGCTTTGAGCAGTTCTTC. Residues: CASSTSGQASFEQFF.

The chain joins TRBV2 to TRBJ2-7, with D hard to call. The CDR3 covers 16 residues. The V gene lost 3 bases and the J gene lost 0 bases, with 15 bases spanning the gap. The germline gives CDR1 SNHLY, CDR2 FYNNEI. Written as DNA, the CDR3 is TGTGCCAGCAGTGATTTTCCGACTTTCGACTCCTACGAGCAGTACTTC. Translated: CASSDFPTFDSYEQYF.

This clone appeared once. The gene calls are TRBV20-1 and TRBJ2-4, with TRBD2 matching over 7 bases. Germline-derived CDR1 and CDR2 are DFQATT and SNEGSKA (reference sequence). The CDR3 consists of 15 residues. V lost 3 bases to trimming and J lost 3 bases; unmatched junction nucleotides: 8. The CDR3 nucleotides read TGCAGTGCTAGTCCGGGGGGATCGGTCAAAAACATTCAGTACTTC. It translates to CSASPGGSVKNIQYF.

CDR3 region: CASSQDDRAEQYF. DNA for the CDR3: TGTGCCAGCAGCCAAGACGACAGGGCCGAGCAGTACTTC. The rearrangement uses TRBV3-1 (or the pseudogene TRBV3-2) and TRBJ2-7, with TRBD1 matching over 7 bases. Germline assignment: CDR1 LGHDT and CDR2 YNNKEL (reference sequence). V gave up 0 bases and J gave up 6 bases; unmatched junction bases: 2. The CDR3 consists of 13 residues.

The rearrangement uses TRBV2 and TRBJ1-2; D gene uncertain. Between the trimmed V and J ends, which lost 2 bases and 7 bases, there was a span of 11 bases. The CDR3 spans 13 residues. Germline V gives CDR1 SNHLY, CDR2 FYNNEI. The CDR3 loop reads CASSERRVSGYTF. CDR3 bases: TGTGCCAGCAGTGAACGCCGGGTGAGTGGCTACACCTTC.

The chain employs TRBV28 and TRBJ1-5, with a possible D match to TRBD1 (6 bases). The CDR3 runs 15 residues. V was pared by 3 bases and J by 2 bases, with 11 bases between. The germline V gene has CDR1 MDHEN and CDR2 SYDVKM. CDR3 protein: CASSFQGTGNQPQHF. CDR3 in DNA: TGTGCCAGCAGTTTCCAGGGGACCGGCAATCAGCCCCAGCATTTT.

This chain joins TRBV10-3 and TRBJ2-5; D is perhaps TRBD1 (6 bases). Trimming stripped 8 bases from V and 3 bases from J, with 10 bases between. This CDR3 has 12 amino acids. CDR1 is ENHRY and CDR2 is SYGVKD in the germline V gene. The CDR3, as DNA: TGTGCCATCTCGGGACAAGAAGAGACCCAGTACTTC. Translation: CAISGQEETQYF.

The chain carries TRBV5-1 and TRBJ1-2; 9 nucleotides match TRBD1. Germline V gene lookup returns CDR1 SGHRS and CDR2 YFSETQ. The CDR3 length is 14 residues. Germline trimming cut 3 bases from V and 8 bases from J; bases unmatched to any gene: 8. The CDR3 spells CASSSVQGQGGYTF. For the CDR3, the DNA is TGCGCCAGCAGCTCTGTACAGGGACAGGGAGGCTACACCTTC.

CDR3 DNA: TGTGCCAGCAGTTACGGATGGGAACCCGGGCGTGGCTACACCTTC. This codes for CASSYGWEPGRGYTF. V usage is TRBV6-7 and J usage is TRBJ1-2; D unclear. TRBV6-7 is recorded as an ORF, its role being uncertain. Trimming pared 2 bases from V and 7 bases from J, leaving 17 bases between. This CDR3 spans 15 amino acids.

The CDR3 loop is CASSLDLGGGRYGYTF. The DNA for the CDR3 is TGCGCCAGCAGCTTGGATTTGGGAGGGGGCCGGTATGGCTACACCTTC. V and J are TRBV5-1 and TRBJ1-2, with 7 bases lining up with TRBD1. This CDR3 region has 16 residues. The junction had 10 bases not matched to a gene; V was cut back by 0 bases and J by 5 bases. Germline CDR1 SGHRS, CDR2 YFSETQ.

This clone is a singleton in its sample. This sample also contains other DNA sequences that code for the same CDR3. The genes are TRBV5-1 and TRBJ1-1; D is uncertain. Germline CDR1 and CDR2: SGHRS and YFSETQ. CDR3 size: 12 residues. Trimming took off 2 bases at V and 4 bases at J, with 6 bases between the two ends. CDR3 bases: TGCGCCAGCAGCTTTGGTGGCACTGAAGCTTTCTTT. As protein: CASSFGGTEAFF. Complete variable domain (other parts from reference TRBV5-1 and TRBJ1-1): KAGVTQTPRYLIKTRGQQVTLSCSPISGHRSVSWYQQTPGQGLQFLFEYFSETQRNKGNFPGRFSGRQFSNSRSEMNVSTLELGDSALYLCASSFGGTEAFFGQGTRLTVV.

The sample holds a few counts of this clone. The chain couples TRBV11-1 to TRBJ1-1; a weak D match, TRBD1 (6 bases). The CDR3 has 14 amino acids. V dropped 5 bases and J dropped 0 bases, with 10 bases sitting between them. Looked up from germline, CDR1 is SGHAT and CDR2 is FQDESV (reference sequence). This CDR3 is CASSVSGVNTEAFF. CDR3 bases: TGTGCCAGCAGCGTATCAGGGGTGAACACTGAAGCTTTCTTT.

This clone was counted between two and nine times. The rearrangement uses TRBV4-1 and TRBJ1-6; 9 bases agree with TRBD1. The CDR3 has 15 residues. Germline V CDR1 and CDR2: MGHRA, YSYEKL. The J segment lost 7 bases and the V segment lost 3 bases, leaving 4 bases of the junction unmatched. CDR3 sequence (DNA): TGCGCCAGCAGCCACGGGGACAGGGACAATTCACCCCTCCACTTT. It yields the protein CASSHGDRDNSPLHF.

Regarding this clone: Other DNA sequences in the same sample also yield this CDR3. V gene TRBV4-1 combines with J gene TRBJ2-5, with D unresolved. This CDR3 is built from 15 residues. CDR1 MGHRA and CDR2 YSYEKL come from the germline V gene. V lost 0 bases, J lost 2 bases, and 10 bases lay in between. The CDR3 region is CASSQDRGGQETQYF. The CDR3 nucleotides are TGCGCCAGCAGCCAAGATCGAGGCGGACAAGAGACCCAGTACTTC.

This rearrangement joins TRBV6-1 to TRBJ2-3; the D gene could be TRBD1 or TRBD2 (6 bases each). Germline CDR1 reads MNHNS; CDR2 reads SASEGT. V lost 3 bases, J lost 3 bases, and 13 bases lay in between. The CDR3 has 15 residues. Here the CDR3 reads CASSDGGRETDTQYF. In nucleotides, the CDR3 is TGTGCCAGCAGTGACGGGGGCCGGGAAACAGATACGCAGTATTTT.

The chain uses TRBV18 and TRBJ2-4; D gene uncertain. The V end was cut by 3 bases, the J end by 3 bases, with 15 bases between. The CDR3 is made up of 16 amino acids. Germline V CDR1 and CDR2: KGHSH, LQKENI. The CDR3 coding sequence is TGTGCCAGCTCACCCCTGAACTTGTTAGGCAAAAACATTCAGTACTTC. Its translation is CASSPLNLLGKNIQYF.

The rearrangement links TRBV18 to TRBJ2-5; no reliable D call. There are 15 residues in the CDR3. CDR1 is KGHSH and CDR2 is LQKENI in the germline V gene. Trimming shortened V by 3 bases and J by 1 base, and 12 bases separated the two germline ends. CDR3 protein: CASSPSWLAQETQYF. CDR3 DNA: TGTGCCAGCTCACCTAGTTGGCTGGCCCAAGAGACCCAGTACTTC. Together with reference TRBV18 and TRBJ2-5, the CDR3 gives the full variable domain: NAGVMQNPRHLVRRRGQEARLRCSPMKGHSHVYWYRQLPEEGLKFMVYLQKENIIDESGMPKERFSAEFPKEGPSILRIQQVVRGDSAAYFCASSPSWLAQETQYFGPGTRLLVL.

This rearrangement joins TRBV4-1 to TRBJ1-1; perhaps TRBD1 as D (6 bases). Germline V gene lookup returns CDR1 MGHRA and CDR2 YSYEKL. Trimming took 9 bases from V and 5 from J, leaving 19 bases between them. The CDR3 has 14 residues. CDR3: CASRDLLRGTEAFF. In DNA form, the CDR3 reads TGCGCCAGTCGCGACCTGCTCAGGGGAACTGAAGCTTTCTTT.

This chain uses TRBV19 with TRBJ2-1; no reliable D call. The germline gives CDR1 LNHDA, CDR2 SQIVND (reference sequence). Deletions cut 7 bases from V and 6 bases from J, with 19 bases between. The CDR3 sequence is 15 residues long. The CDR3 DNA reads as TGTGCCAGTAAAGTAAACAGTTACCCTACCAATGAGCAGTTCTTC. It translates to CASKVNSYPTNEQFF.

This clone showed up just a few times. This rearrangement joins TRBV6-6 to TRBJ1-2; 10 bases fit TRBD1. This CDR3 has 15 amino acids. In germline, CDR1 is MNHNY, CDR2 SVGAGI (reference sequence). V was clipped by 2 bases and J by 2 bases; unmatched bases: 2. The CDR3 DNA is TGTGCCAGCAGTTACGAGACAGGGGGCAACTATGGCTACACCTTC. Translation gives CASSYETGGNYGYTF.

The rearrangement uses TRBV6-5 and TRBJ2-1, with 10 positions matching TRBD2. CDR3 length equals 15 residues. Germline CDR1 is MNHEY and CDR2 is SVGAGI. The V segment lost 4 bases and the J segment 3 bases; nucleotides outside the gene matches: 3. The CDR3 sequence is CASSSSGGRYNEQFF. CDR3 in DNA: TGTGCCAGCAGTTCTAGCGGGGGTCGCTACAATGAGCAGTTCTTC.

This chain links TRBV30 with TRBJ2-4; weak D call: TRBD2 (5 bases). The germline V gene has CDR1 GTSNPN and CDR2 SVGIG (reference sequence). V lost 3 bases, J lost 0 bases, and 18 bases lay in between. The CDR3 totals 17 residues. The CDR3 loop reads CAWSPRRERAAKNIQYF. CDR3 in DNA: TGTGCCTGGAGCCCTCGCCGGGAAAGGGCAGCCAAAAACATTCAGTACTTC.

For the CDR3, the DNA is TGTGCCAGCAGCGCCCCTAGAGGCCGGGAGACCCAGTACTTC. It codes for CASSAPRGRETQYF. The chain recombines TRBV7-2 with TRBJ2-5; no clear D. Deletions cut 5 bases from V and 5 bases from J, with 15 bases between. The CDR3 is 14 residues long. Germline CDR1 and CDR2: SGHTA and FQGNSA.

With regard to this clone: An end of the junction differs from the germline gene, which may be a read error. V usage is TRBV6-5 and J usage is TRBJ2-2; D ambiguous. Germline V gives CDR1 MNHEY, CDR2 SVGAGI. This CDR3 has 14 residues. The CDR3 coding sequence is TGTGCCAGCAGGGTGGCTCCGAACCCCGGGGAGCTGTTTTTT. Its protein product is CASRVAPNPGELFF.

The J gene is TRBJ1-1, the V gene TRBV6-5; TRBD1 aligns across 8 bases. Trimming cost V 7 bases and J 1 base; bases outside gene matches: 5. CDR3 length: 14 residues. The germline CDR1 and CDR2 sequences are MNHEY and SVGAGI. The CDR3 spells CASKEGTGNTEAFF. CDR3 bases: TGTGCCAGCAAGGAAGGGACAGGGAACACTGAAGCTTTCTTT.

The rearrangement links TRBV6-4 to TRBJ2-3; D perhaps matches TRBD2 (6 bases). The germline CDR1 and CDR2 sequences are MRHNA and SNTAGT. With 5 bases removed from V and 3 bases from J, the gap between germline ends came to 12 bases. The CDR3 covers 14 residues. In DNA form, the CDR3 reads TGTGCCAGCAGTACCTCGGGGGAAACAGATACGCAGTATTTT. It yields the protein CASSTSGETDTQYF.

As DNA, the CDR3 is TGTGCCAGTAGAACCCGGGACAGCCGAAATCAGCCCCAGCATTTT. This sequence encodes CASRTRDSRNQPQHF. The rearrangement links TRBV19 to TRBJ1-5, with 7 bases lining up with TRBD1. J lost 4 bases, V lost 6 bases, and 9 bases had no gene match. Germline V gene data show CDR1 as LNHDA and CDR2 as SQIVND (reference sequence). The CDR3 is 15 amino acids.

This clone has a single count. V and J are TRBV27 and TRBJ2-1; 7 bases fit TRBD1. The J segment lost 3 bases and the V segment lost 10 bases, leaving 9 bases of the junction unmatched. The CDR3 contains 14 residues. Germline V gives CDR1 MNHEY, CDR2 SMNVEV (reference sequence). The CDR3 region has the DNA TGTGCCAACGGGCCGGGACAGAGCTACAATGAGCAGTTCTTC. Translating gives CANGPGQSYNEQFF.

The rearrangement uses TRBV6-5 and TRBJ1-1; no clear D gene. The CDR3 runs 13 residues. The germline gives CDR1 MNHEY, CDR2 SVGAGI. V lost 8 bases and J lost 1, with 11 bases in between. CDR3 nucleotide sequence: TGTGCCAGCTTCGGCCAGCCGAACACTGAAGCTTTCTTT. Its protein is CASFGQPNTEAFF.

CDR3 sequence: CSASGRGPLHF. The CDR3 nucleotides are TGCAGTGCTTCGGGTCGGGGGCCCCTCCACTTT. The chain combines TRBV20-1 with TRBJ1-6; possibly TRBD1 for D (5 bases). Trimming removed 5 bases from V and 13 bases from J, with 12 bases in between. From germline, CDR1 is DFQATT and CDR2 SNEGSKA (reference sequence). The CDR3 runs to 11 residues.